The 4 T cell receptor beta chains below were found in one sample sequenced in a study of blood T cells in healthy people across ages. Then a second PCR, running roughly 6 to 12 cycles, was carried out with a sample-barcoded 5' primer and a J-beta primer mix. One entry per CDR3 protein, called by TCRdb with MiXCR from the 5' RACE reads. Among 650,000 to 1,000,000 distinct CDR3 sequences listed, under 40% were seen once. Sequencing was performed on blood. Receptors originate from a man aged 18-30 years in good health.

The chain has TRBV7-2 and TRBJ2-7; D is unresolved. The CDR3 has 13 residues. Germline CDR1 reads SGHTA; CDR2 reads FQGNSA. The V gene lost 1 base and the J gene lost 3 bases, with 7 bases spanning the gap. The CDR3 loop is CASSLERDYEQYF. DNA of the CDR3: TGTGCCAGCAGCTTAGAAAGGGACTACGAGCAGTACTTC.

Note on this clonotype: The junction departs from germline at one end; a sequencing error may be responsible. This chain's CDR3 is CASRYDRGSYKERYF. The CDR3 DNA follows: TGTGCCAGCAGGTACGACAGGGGCTCCTACAAGGAGCGGTACTTC. The genes are TRBV7-2 and TRBJ2-7, with TRBD1 identical over 8 bases. Germline V lookup: CDR1 SGHTA, CDR2 FQGNSA. The CDR3 is 15 residues long.

The rearrangement links TRBV6-5 to TRBJ1-2, with 9 bases fitting TRBD1. The CDR3 has 20 residues. J gave up 0 bases and V 1 base, and 15 bases lay outside the gene matches. Per germline, CDR1 MNHEY and CDR2 SVGAGI. CDR3 sequence: CASSYFLSNAGTGSNYGYTF. The DNA of the CDR3 is TGTGCCAGCAGTTACTTTTTGTCAAACGCCGGGACAGGGTCTAACTATGGCTACACCTTC.

About this clonotype itself: A junction boundary mismatches the germline segment, possibly from a read error. This chain uses TRBV10-3 with TRBJ2-3; D is tentatively TRBD1 or TRBD2 (5 bases each). This CDR3 is built from 16 residues. The germline gives CDR1 ENHRY, CDR2 SYGVKD. CDR3 DNA: TGTACCATCAGTGAGTCGACGGGGCCACGCACAGATACGCAGTATTTT. Translated, it gives CTISESTGPRTDTQYF.